These 8 T cell receptor beta chains were sequenced from one sample in a study of beta chain features in type 1 diabetes. Reverse transcription of all isolated RNA meant that expressed TCRB transcripts were sequenced. Sequenced by immunoSEQ multiplex PCR; TCRdb stores in-frame clones only, minus some. The table lists some 140,000 clones, about 9.2% of them singletons. The material sequenced was central memory CD4+ T cells from blood. The receptors were sampled from a man aged 18 to 30 in good health.

A few counts support this clone. The chain combines TRBV4-3 with TRBJ1-4, with a tentative D call TRBD1 (5 bases). The V end lost 0 bases, the J end lost 13 bases, and 12 bases lay between the germline ends. The germline V gene encodes CDR1 LGHNA and CDR2 YSLEER. This CDR3 has 13 residues. CDR3 loop: CASSQDGTGALFF. The CDR3 DNA reads as TGCGCCAGCAGCCAAGATGGGACTGGGGCACTGTTTTTT.

This clone has a handful of counts. The chain has TRBV4-1 and TRBJ1-2; the D is unclear. Trimming took 2 bases from V and 2 from J, leaving 9 bases between them. The CDR3 consists of 14 residues. From germline, CDR1 is MGHRA and CDR2 YSYEKL. The CDR3 loop is CASSQQTENYGYTF. Here the CDR3 DNA reads TGCGCCAGCAGCCAACAAACAGAGAACTATGGCTACACCTTC.

This clone appeared a few times. The chain carries TRBV7-2 and TRBJ2-1; D possibly corresponds to TRBD1 (6 bases). The CDR3 extends over 13 amino acids. Trimming removed 5 bases at V and 4 bases at J, with 9 bases between. CDR1 and CDR2 from the germline V gene are SGHTA and FQGNSA. This CDR3 reads CASSTGQYNEQFF. The CDR3 DNA sequence: TGTGCCAGCAGCACCGGACAGTACAATGAGCAGTTCTTC.

This clone has just a few counts. This chain links TRBV7-6 with TRBJ1-1, with a weak D call TRBD1 (5 bases). The CDR3 has 14 amino acids. Trimming removed 3 bases at V and 1 base at J, with 9 bases between. In germline, CDR1 is SGHVS, CDR2 FNYEAQ. This CDR3 reads CASSFSDRNTEAFF. CDR3 nucleotide sequence: TGTGCCAGCAGCTTTTCCGACAGGAACACTGAAGCTTTCTTT.

The chain carries TRBV7-2 and TRBJ1-5, with 9 positions matching TRBD1. The CDR3 is made up of 16 amino acids. Looked up from germline, CDR1 is SGHTA and CDR2 is FQGNSA. With 2 bases clipped from V and 6 bases from J, the junction kept 8 bases outside the gene matches. The CDR3 nucleotides read TGTGCCAGCAGCTTATGGGGGACAGGGCTTCCTCAGCCCCAGCATTTT. Amino acid sequence: CASSLWGTGLPQPQHF.

In its sample, this clone was seen a few times. This chain joins TRBV30 and TRBJ1-3; TRBD1 might be the D (5 bases). The V gene's germline CDR1 is GTSNPN and CDR2 SVGIG (reference sequence). The CDR3 is 13 amino acids. Trimming took off 2 bases at V and 3 bases at J, with 8 bases between the two ends. CDR3 loop: CAWSNTGGNTIYF. Here the CDR3 DNA reads TGTGCCTGGAGTAACACAGGTGGAAACACCATATATTTT.

Only a few counts were recorded for this clone. The V gene is TRBV6-6, the J gene TRBJ2-5; TRBD2 is a possible D gene (5 bases). CDR1 is MNHNY, CDR2 SVGAGI, per germline (reference sequence). The CDR3 totals 13 residues. The V and J ends lost 6 bases and 3 bases respectively, with 11 bases between them. CDR3 residues: CASRRGSEETQYF. For the CDR3, the DNA is TGTGCCAGCAGGAGAGGTAGCGAAGAGACCCAGTACTTC.

This clone came up a few times. The gene calls are TRBV18 and TRBJ2-7; no clear D. The V and J ends lost 0 bases and 2 bases respectively, with 8 bases between them. CDR1 KGHSH and CDR2 LQKENI come from the germline V gene. The CDR3 is 14 amino acids. Here the CDR3 DNA reads TGTGCCAGCTCACCACCCCAGGCGACCTACGAGCAGTACTTC. Encoded protein: CASSPPQATYEQYF.